This entry lists 4 T cell receptor beta chains sequenced from one sample in a study of PD-1 blockade in classical Hodgkin lymphoma. TCRdb's copy holds only in-frame clones and misses some; the assay was immunoSEQ multiplex PCR. The table lists over 20,000 clones, approximately 68% of them singletons. Time point defined: cycle 4 day 1 (C4D1), after five to seven weeks of nivolumab. Brentuximab vedotin exposure varied, and every patient relapsed after autologous stem cell transplantation. Here the sequenced sample was peripheral blood mononuclear cells (PBMCs), taken before the fourth cycle of nivolumab. These receptor sequences come from a human donor with classical Hodgkin lymphoma.

This clone has just one count. The chain is built from TRBV5-5 and TRBJ2-5, with D uncertain. Germline lookup yields CDR1 SGHKS and CDR2 YYEKEE (reference sequence). This CDR3 has 15 amino acids. V was cut by 2 bases and J by 4 bases, with 15 bases left in between. CDR3 sequence (DNA): TGTGCCAGCAGCTTTCGAATTCGGCTCGGAGAGACCCAGTACTTC. Protein product: CASSFRIRLGETQYF.

The rearrangement uses TRBV6-6 and TRBJ1-2; the match to TRBD1 covers 9 bases. The CDR3 length is 13 residues. Losses at the gene ends were 8 bases for V and 6 bases for J; bases not matched to a gene: 7. Germline-derived CDR1 and CDR2 are MNHNY and SVGAGI (reference sequence). The CDR3 nucleotides are TGTGCCAGCGGAACAGGGGGCAATGATGGCTACACCTTC. The encoded protein is CASGTGGNDGYTF.

The chain employs TRBV5-6 and TRBJ2-5; possibly TRBD1 or TRBD2 for D (5 bases each). The V gene lost 4 bases and the J gene lost 5 bases, with 18 bases spanning the gap. Germline V gene data show CDR1 as SGHDT and CDR2 as YYEEEE. This CDR3 is built from 15 residues. The CDR3 DNA is TGTGCCAGCAGCATGGGGACCAGCGAGGCGGAGACCCAGTACTTC. Encoded protein: CASSMGTSEAETQYF. Together with reference TRBV5-6 and TRBJ2-5, the CDR3 gives the full variable domain: DAGVTQSPTHLIKTRGQQVTLRCSPKSGHDTVSWYQQALGQGPQFIFQYYEEEERQRGNFPDRFSGHQFPNYSSELNVNALLLGDSALYLCASSMGTSEAETQYFGPGTRLLVL.

CDR3 in DNA: TGTGCCAGCAGCCCCAGCAGGGCAGACACTGAAGCTTTCTTT. Its protein is CASSPSRADTEAFF. J is TRBJ1-1 and V is TRBV6-5; the D gene is possibly TRBD1 (5 bases). V was clipped by 6 bases and J by 3 bases, with 14 bases between them. This CDR3 has 14 amino acids. Germline-derived CDR1 and CDR2 are MNHEY and SVGAGI.